These 17 T cell receptor beta chains were sequenced from one sample in a study of blood T cell repertoires in COVID-19. TCRdb's table, derived via immunoSEQ multiplex PCR, lists solely in-frame clones and lacks some. The sample carries roughly 350,000 clones, 87% recorded once. Sequencing was carried out using peripheral blood. The receptors shown here come from a woman aged 45-59 years with COVID-19, enrolled during active disease.

This clone was found a few times. The chain links TRBV5-1 to TRBJ2-2, with 9 bases identical to TRBD1. V dropped 2 bases and J dropped 6; count of bases not matched to a gene: 5. Germline V gene sequence: CDR1 SGHRS, CDR2 YFSETQ. This CDR3 region has 15 residues. The CDR3 is CASSLQGAGPGELFF. The CDR3 region has the DNA TGCGCCAGCAGCTTACAGGGGGCAGGCCCCGGGGAGCTGTTTTTT.

This clone was picked up one time. The chain recombines TRBV9 with TRBJ2-7, with D perhaps TRBD1 (5 bases). The CDR3 length is 14 residues. The ends were cut back, 0 bases at V and 2 bases at J, with 9 bases in the middle. Germline V gene data show CDR1 as SGDLS and CDR2 as YYNGEE. Here the CDR3 DNA reads TGTGCCAGCAGCGTAGACGACAGAACCTACGAGCAGTACTTC. Its translation: CASSVDDRTYEQYF.

The rearrangement joins TRBV3-1 (or the pseudogene TRBV3-2) to TRBJ2-7; 12 nucleotides agree with TRBD1. Germline loops: CDR1 LGHDT, CDR2 YNNKEL (reference sequence). This CDR3 contains 15 residues. V trimming: 5 bases; J trimming: 6 bases; junction bases outside the gene matches: 8. The CDR3, as DNA: TGTGCCAGCAGCTGGCCGGGACAGGGGGCTTTCGAGCAGTACTTC. Its translation: CASSWPGQGAFEQYF.

The chain carries TRBV6-5 and TRBJ2-5; 7 nucleotides agree with TRBD2. V shed 4 bases and J 5 bases; nucleotides not matched to a gene: 13. The CDR3 contains 16 residues. CDR1 is MNHEY and CDR2 is SVGAGI in the germline V gene. CDR3 sequence reads: CASSSRGSGAGETQYF. As DNA, the CDR3 is TGTGCCAGCAGTTCCCGGGGATCGGGAGCGGGGGAGACCCAGTACTTC.

V is TRBV24-1 and J is TRBJ1-2; D unresolved. CDR1 and CDR2 from the germline V gene are KGHDR and SFDVKD. Trimming took off 7 bases at V and 6 bases at J, with 20 bases between the two ends. The CDR3 covers 15 residues. CDR3 sequence reads: CATSSSGSLVDGYTF. In nucleotides, the CDR3 is TGTGCCACCAGCTCGTCGGGGAGCCTAGTTGATGGCTACACCTTC.

This chain joins TRBV13 and TRBJ1-5, with 10 bases aligning to TRBD1. This CDR3 comprises 16 residues. Germline trimming cut 0 bases from V and 4 bases from J; bases unmatched to any gene: 3. CDR1 PRHDT and CDR2 FYEKMQ come from the germline V gene (reference sequence). CDR3 nucleotide sequence: TGTGCCAGCAGCTTAGGCCGGGACAGGGGAAATCAGCCCCAGCATTTT. Protein: CASSLGRDRGNQPQHF.

Here the CDR3 reads CASSYRQGAQDTQYF. The CDR3 nucleotides are TGTGCCAGCAGCTACCGACAGGGGGCGCAAGATACGCAGTATTTT. V usage is TRBV3-1 (or the pseudogene TRBV3-2) and J usage is TRBJ2-3, with 10 nucleotides matching TRBD1. The V gene's germline CDR1 is LGHDT and CDR2 YNNKEL (reference sequence). The CDR3 runs 15 residues. Trimming cost V 5 bases and J 5 bases; bases outside gene matches: 7.

The rearrangement links TRBV5-1 to TRBJ1-4; possibly TRBD1 for D (5 bases). Germline lookup yields CDR1 SGHRS and CDR2 YFSETQ. CDR3 length: 14 residues. V lost 4 bases to trimming and J lost 4 bases, with 11 bases between them. CDR3 nucleotide sequence: TGCGCCAGCAGCCCCATGGGGGGTAATGAAAAACTGTTTTTT. This encodes CASSPMGGNEKLFF.

Here the CDR3 DNA reads TGTGCCAGCAGCTTGTGGGAGGGTGTTAGCACAGATACGCAGTATTTT. As protein: CASSLWEGVSTDTQYF. The V gene is TRBV5-5, the J gene TRBJ2-3; TRBD2 agrees at 7 bases. The CDR3 runs 16 residues. CDR1 and CDR2 from the germline V gene are SGHKS and YYEKEE (reference sequence). V shed 1 base, J shed 0 bases, and the junction held 5 bases outside the gene matches.

The J gene is TRBJ1-5, the V gene TRBV5-5; D call uncertain. With 1 base removed from V and 0 bases from J, the gap between germline ends came to 14 bases. The V gene's germline CDR1 is SGHKS and CDR2 YYEKEE (reference sequence). The CDR3 is 17 residues long. CDR3 bases: TGTGCCAGCAGCTTGCATGGTACGAGTTATAGCAATCAGCCCCAGCATTTT. Amino acid sequence: CASSLHGTSYSNQPQHF. Full variable domain (rest looked up from reference TRBV5-5 and TRBJ1-5): DAGVTQSPTHLIKTRGQQVTLRCSPISGHKSVSWYQQVLGQGPQFIFQYYEKEERGRGNFPDRFSARQFPNYSSELNVNALLLGDSALYLCASSLHGTSYSNQPQHFGDGTRLSIL.

V gene TRBV9 combines with J gene TRBJ1-2, with 7 positions matching TRBD1. Germline V gene data show CDR1 as SGDLS and CDR2 as YYNGEE. This CDR3 spans 14 amino acids. The J segment lost 3 bases and the V segment lost 3 bases, leaving 5 bases of the junction unmatched. The CDR3 region is CASSAYRGDYGYTF. The CDR3 DNA follows: TGTGCCAGCAGCGCTTACAGGGGTGACTATGGCTACACCTTC.

Ten or more counts support this clone. This sequence joins TRBV3-1 (or the pseudogene TRBV3-2) and TRBJ1-2, with 7 positions matching TRBD1. This CDR3 has 13 amino acids. In germline, CDR1 is LGHDT, CDR2 YNNKEL (reference sequence). Trimming cost V 5 bases and J 8 bases; bases outside gene matches: 8. CDR3 sequence reads: CASSGTAARGYTF. The CDR3 bases are TGTGCCAGCAGCGGGACAGCCGCTAGAGGCTACACCTTC.

The rearrangement links TRBV28 to TRBJ2-6; 9 bases align to TRBD1. V gave up 4 bases and J gave up 0 bases; unmatched junction bases: 13. Per the germline V gene, CDR1 is MDHEN and CDR2 is SYDVKM. The length of the CDR3 is 20 residues. In DNA, the CDR3 is TGTGCCAGCAGTTCTACTCTTTGGACAGGGGATTACTCTGGGGCCAACGTCCTGACTTTC. Its translation is CASSSTLWTGDYSGANVLTF.

J is TRBJ1-6 and V is TRBV7-9, with D perhaps matching TRBD1 (6 bases). Germline V gene sequence: CDR1 SEHNR, CDR2 FQNEAQ (reference sequence). V lost 5 bases, J lost 7 bases, and 12 bases lay in between. This CDR3 is built from 14 residues. This CDR3 is CASSTDRPNSPLHF. CDR3 in DNA: TGTGCCAGCAGCACGGACAGACCGAATTCACCCCTCCACTTT.

V gene TRBV10-3 combines with J gene TRBJ2-5, with D possibly matching TRBD1 (5 bases). CDR3 length: 10 residues. Germline values: CDR1 ENHRY, CDR2 SYGVKD. V was cut by 8 bases and J by 5 bases, with 6 bases left in between. CDR3 sequence reads: CAIGAETQYF. CDR3 nucleotide sequence: TGTGCCATCGGGGCCGAGACCCAGTACTTC.

V gene TRBV3-1 (or the pseudogene TRBV3-2) combines with J gene TRBJ1-1; a weak D match, TRBD1 (5 bases). The length of the CDR3 is 14 residues. Trimming removed 4 bases at V and 1 base at J, with 10 bases between. In germline, CDR1 is LGHDT, CDR2 YNNKEL (reference sequence). CDR3 protein: CASSRHTGNTEAFF. The CDR3, as DNA: TGTGCCAGCAGCCGACACACAGGGAACACTGAAGCTTTCTTT.

This clone was recorded only once. Written as DNA, the CDR3 is TGTGCCAGCTCCCCGGGAGAGGTCCAAGAGACCCAGTACTTC. Translating gives CASSPGEVQETQYF. The chain has TRBV18 and TRBJ2-5, with D tentatively TRBD2 (6 bases). Looked up from germline, CDR1 is KGHSH and CDR2 is LQKENI. CDR3 length equals 14 residues. Trimming pared 6 bases from V and 1 base from J, leaving 12 bases between.